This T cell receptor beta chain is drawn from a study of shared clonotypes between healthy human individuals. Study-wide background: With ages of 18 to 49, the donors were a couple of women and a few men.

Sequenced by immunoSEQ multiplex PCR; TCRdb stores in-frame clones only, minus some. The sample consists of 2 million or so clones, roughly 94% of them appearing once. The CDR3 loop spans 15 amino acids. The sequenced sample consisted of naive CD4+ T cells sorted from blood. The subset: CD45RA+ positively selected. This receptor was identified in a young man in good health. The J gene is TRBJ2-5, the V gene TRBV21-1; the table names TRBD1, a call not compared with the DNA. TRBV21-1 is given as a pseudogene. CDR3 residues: CASSKGGQGQETQYF. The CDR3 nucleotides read TGTGCCAGCAGCAAAGGAGGACAGGGCCAAGAGACCCAGTACTTC.